These 31 T cell receptor beta chains came from one sample sequenced in a study of T-cell reconstitution after alpha-beta-depleted transplantation in children. Unique molecular identifiers were incorporated when the TCRbeta library was constructed. TCRdb itself ran the PCR reads through MiXCR, one entry per CDR3 protein. The sample shows about a million distinct CDR3 sequences, about 26% of them seen only once. Sequenced here: PBMCs, mostly from graft donor cells, sampled 360 days after TCRalphabeta/CD19-depleted stem cell transplant. The receptors here all came from a boy in the first two years of life who had a stem cell transplant for SCID, so the T cells may come from the graft donor.

This clonotype was counted only a few times. The genes are TRBV3-1 and TRBJ2-2; D not resolved. V was cut by 1 base and J by 0 bases, with 6 bases left in between. The length of the CDR3 is 15 residues. Germline V CDR1 and CDR2: LGHDT, YNNKEL (reference sequence). The CDR3 DNA reads as TGTGCCAGCAGCCAAGGACGGACGAACACCGGGGAGCTGTTTTTT. Its protein product is CASSQGRTNTGELFF.

This clonotype was recorded many times. This chain uses TRBV12-3 or TRBV12-4 with TRBJ2-3; the match to TRBD2 covers 8 bases. V trimming: 4 bases; J trimming: 2 bases; junction bases outside the gene matches: 14. The CDR3 is made up of 18 amino acids. This chain's CDR3 is CASSSGGIAGFHTDTQYF. CDR3 DNA sequence: TGTGCCAGCAGTTCCGGCGGGATAGCGGGATTCCACACAGATACGCAGTATTTT.

This clonotype was detected ten times or more. This sequence joins TRBV7-2 and TRBJ2-1, with D unclear. Germline V gene data show CDR1 as SGHTA and CDR2 as FQGNSA. The CDR3 loop spans 12 amino acids. With 3 bases removed from V and 7 bases from J, the gap between germline ends came to 7 bases. DNA for the CDR3: TGTGCCAGCAGCTTGCAGGTAAATGAGCAGTTCTTC. Translating gives CASSLQVNEQFF.

The genes are TRBV27 and TRBJ2-3, with 7 nucleotides matching TRBD1. The trim removed 3 bases at V and 7 bases at J, leaving 13 bases unmatched. Germline V gene sequence: CDR1 MNHEY, CDR2 SMNVEV (reference sequence). The CDR3 loop spans 16 amino acids. The CDR3 DNA reads as TGTGCCAGCAGTTTCGCCGGGACAGAGGTTGGATATACGCAGTATTTT. Residues: CASSFAGTEVGYTQYF.

The V and J genes are TRBV12-3 or TRBV12-4 and TRBJ1-4, with D perhaps matching TRBD1 (6 bases). The CDR3 runs 14 residues. V shed 3 bases and J shed 8 bases, with 13 bases lying between them. The CDR3 spells CASSLGGGVEKLFF. The CDR3 DNA reads as TGTGCCAGCAGTTTGGGGGGCGGCGTAGAAAAACTGTTTTTT.

J is TRBJ1-6 and V is TRBV6-5; the match to TRBD1 covers 10 bases. J gave up 8 bases and V 0 bases, and 10 bases lay outside the gene matches. From germline, CDR1 is MNHEY and CDR2 SVGAGI. This CDR3 comprises 18 residues. The CDR3 spells CASSYSKLSGTGDSPLHF. CDR3 nucleotide sequence: TGTGCCAGCAGTTACTCGAAATTGAGTGGGACAGGGGATTCACCCCTCCACTTT.

This clonotype was observed a single time. The chain couples TRBV7-8 to TRBJ2-5, with D unclear. CDR3 length equals 14 residues. The germline CDR1 and CDR2 sequences are SGHVS and FQNEAQ. V was trimmed by 6 bases and J by 2 bases, leaving 13 bases between them. CDR3 sequence reads: CASSYRQTQETQYF. CDR3 in DNA: TGTGCCAGCAGTTACCGACAAACACAAGAGACCCAGTACTTC.

The rearrangement uses TRBV20-1 and TRBJ2-1; D call uncertain. V shed 5 bases and J shed 0 bases, with 17 bases lying between them. The CDR3 is 16 residues long. Germline V gene data show CDR1 as DFQATT and CDR2 as SNEGSKA (reference sequence). CDR3: CSAPNTRGISYNEQFF. The CDR3 DNA is TGCAGTGCTCCTAATACCAGAGGAATCTCCTACAATGAGCAGTTCTTC.

The rearrangement uses TRBV27 and TRBJ2-1; 11 bases map to TRBD2. Germline values: CDR1 MNHEY, CDR2 SMNVEV (reference sequence). The CDR3 loop spans 17 amino acids. With V trimmed by 2 bases and J by 3 bases, 6 bases remained unmatched. The CDR3 DNA sequence: TGTGCCAGCAGTTTAGCACTAGCGGGGGCCTACTACAATGAGCAGTTCTTC. Translating it yields CASSLALAGAYYNEQFF.

The chain employs TRBV6-5 and TRBJ1-2; 8 nucleotides align to TRBD1. The CDR3 sequence is 17 residues long. From germline, CDR1 is MNHEY and CDR2 SVGAGI. Germline trimming cut 5 bases from V and 0 bases from J; bases unmatched to any gene: 11. The CDR3 loop is CASSTDRGRFANYGYTF. The CDR3 bases are TGTGCCAGCAGTACCGACAGGGGACGATTCGCTAACTATGGCTACACCTTC.

The CDR3 DNA is TGCAGTGGAGCCAGGGAAGGTTATGGCTACACCTTC. Translated: CSGAREGYGYTF. The V gene is TRBV20-1, the J gene TRBJ1-2, with a weak D call TRBD1 (5 bases). Germline V gene sequence: CDR1 DFQATT, CDR2 SNEGSKA (reference sequence). V was trimmed by 7 bases and J by 5 bases, leaving 14 bases between them. The CDR3 is made up of 12 amino acids.

The CDR3 sequence is CASSELGPSTDTQYF. The CDR3 DNA follows: TGTGCCAGCAGTGAACTCGGGCCCAGCACAGATACGCAGTATTTT. The chain couples TRBV6-1 to TRBJ2-3; D remains ambiguous. The CDR3 is 15 amino acids. V lost 2 bases and J lost 0, with 9 bases in between. Per the germline V gene, CDR1 is MNHNS and CDR2 is SASEGT.

The gene calls are TRBV6-5 and TRBJ2-4; TRBD2 matches at 9 bases. The CDR3 is made up of 16 amino acids. CDR1 MNHEY and CDR2 SVGAGI come from the germline V gene. V shed 0 bases, J shed 5 bases, and the junction held 5 bases outside the gene matches. CDR3 loop: CASSYSLAGGQNIQYF. Written as DNA, the CDR3 is TGTGCCAGCAGTTACTCGCTGGCGGGGGGGCAAAACATTCAGTACTTC.

The J gene is TRBJ2-7, the V gene TRBV5-1; TRBD1 aligns across 11 bases. V dropped 0 bases and J dropped 0; count of bases not matched to a gene: 8. Germline V gene sequence: CDR1 SGHRS, CDR2 YFSETQ. The CDR3 has 18 amino acids. The CDR3 DNA is TGCGCCAGCAGCTTGGGGGGGACAGGGGGACCCCACTCCTACGAGCAGTACTTC. This gives the protein CASSLGGTGGPHSYEQYF.

The DNA of the CDR3 is TGTGCCAGCAGTTACTCGAGACAGGGCGATCAGCCCCAGCATTTT. The encoded protein is CASSYSRQGDQPQHF. The chain joins TRBV6-5 to TRBJ1-5, with 7 bases that match TRBD1. Trimming removed 0 bases from V and 5 bases from J; junction bases left unmatched: 4. CDR3 length: 15 residues. Germline lookup yields CDR1 MNHEY and CDR2 SVGAGI.

The table lists this clonotype with a few counts. The chain recombines TRBV4-2 with TRBJ2-5, with 7 bases fitting TRBD1. Unmatched junction bases numbered 5, after V lost 1 base and J lost 3 bases. CDR1 is LGHNA and CDR2 is YNFKEQ in the germline V gene. The CDR3 runs to 15 residues. The CDR3 sequence: CASSQGSGTEETQYF. In DNA, the CDR3 is TGTGCCAGCAGCCAAGGCTCCGGGACAGAAGAGACCCAGTACTTC.

The chain combines TRBV5-5 with TRBJ2-5; D gene uncertain. Between the trimmed V and J ends, which lost 1 base and 4 bases, there was a span of 5 bases. The germline gives CDR1 SGHKS, CDR2 YYEKEE (reference sequence). The CDR3 spans 12 residues. CDR3 sequence: CASSLSTETQYF. CDR3 DNA sequence: TGTGCCAGCAGCTTGTCAACAGAGACCCAGTACTTC. The full variable domain, in which reference TRBV5-5 and TRBJ2-5 provide the parts outside the CDR3, is DAGVTQSPTHLIKTRGQQVTLRCSPISGHKSVSWYQQVLGQGPQFIFQYYEKEERGRGNFPDRFSARQFPNYSSELNVNALLLGDSALYLCASSLSTETQYFGPGTRLLVL.

This clonotype was picked up a small number of times. This chain uses TRBV27 with TRBJ2-1; TRBD2 is a possible D gene (7 bases). The CDR3 totals 16 residues. V gave up 4 bases and J gave up 5 bases, with 18 bases separating them. CDR1 is MNHEY, CDR2 SMNVEV, per germline (reference sequence). Here the CDR3 DNA reads TGTGCCAGCAGTTCCCTACCCGGGGGGCCTAACAATGAGCAGTTCTTC. It yields the protein CASSSLPGGPNNEQFF.

This chain joins TRBV4-3 and TRBJ2-6; D is unresolved. V lost 0 bases, J lost 0 bases, and 12 bases lay in between. The CDR3 is made up of 18 amino acids. Per the germline V gene, CDR1 is LGHNA and CDR2 is YSLEER. CDR3 amino acids: CASSQDVGFSSGANVLTF. The DNA of the CDR3 is TGCGCCAGCAGCCAAGATGTCGGATTTAGCTCTGGGGCCAACGTCCTGACTTTC.

Note on this clonotype: One end of the junction fails to match germline, which may point to a read error. The V and J genes are TRBV6-5 and TRBJ2-7, with D perhaps TRBD1 (5 bases). Germline CDR1 MNHEY, CDR2 SVGAGI. The CDR3 consists of 13 residues. DNA of the CDR3: TGTGCCAGCAGTTCGACAGTCCCTTACGAGCAGCACTTC. Translating it yields CASSSTVPYEQHF.

The CDR3 protein is CASSPPERSPQYF. For the CDR3, the DNA is TGTGCCAGCTCACCACCGGAACGAAGCCCCCAGTACTTC. The rearrangement links TRBV18 to TRBJ2-5; D is ambiguous. The ends were cut back, 0 bases at V and 9 bases at J, with 11 bases in the middle. The germline V gene encodes CDR1 KGHSH and CDR2 LQKENI. The CDR3 sequence is 13 residues long.

The V and J genes are TRBV2 and TRBJ1-2; D gene ambiguous. The CDR3 length is 13 residues. V was pared by 3 bases and J by 3 bases, with 8 bases between. Germline V lookup: CDR1 SNHLY, CDR2 FYNNEI. CDR3 DNA: TGTGCCAGCAGTGACGGAGGGTACTATGGCTACACCTTC. This gives the protein CASSDGGYYGYTF. Using reference TRBV2 and TRBJ1-2 for the parts outside the CDR3, the full variable domain is EPEVTQTPSHQVTQMGQEVILRCVPISNHLYFYWYRQILGQKVEFLVSFYNNEISEKSEIFDDQFSVERPDGSNFTLKIRSTKLEDSAMYFCASSDGGYYGYTFGSGTRLTVV.

This chain connects TRBV7-2 to TRBJ2-3; D is perhaps TRBD1 or TRBD2 (5 bases each). This CDR3 has 16 residues. Germline CDR1 is SGHTA and CDR2 is FQGNSA. V was shortened by 5 bases and J by 7 bases, with 22 bases between the two germline ends. The CDR3 sequence is CASSPGARTPPHTQYF. CDR3 bases: TGTGCCAGCAGCCCCGGGGCTCGGACCCCCCCGCATACGCAGTATTTT. Together with reference TRBV7-2 and TRBJ2-3, the CDR3 gives the full variable domain: GAGVSQSPSNKVTEKGKDVELRCDPISGHTALYWYRQSLGQGLEFLIYFQGNSAPDKSGLPSDRFSAERTGGSVSTLTIQRTQQEDSAVYLCASSPGARTPPHTQYFGPGTRLTVL.

The V call is TRBV6-5, the J call TRBJ2-1, with TRBD2 identical over 11 bases. Germline V gene data show CDR1 as MNHEY and CDR2 as SVGAGI. V shed 5 bases, J shed 6 bases, and the junction held 6 bases outside the gene matches. The CDR3 has 15 residues. DNA for the CDR3: TGTGCCAGCAGTCACCTAGCGGGGGGAGGCAATGAGCAGTTCTTC. It encodes CASSHLAGGGNEQFF.

This clonotype came up a few times. This chain connects TRBV7-2 to TRBJ1-1; no definite D call. V was pared by 0 bases and J by 3 bases, with 5 bases between. The germline CDR1 and CDR2 sequences are SGHTA and FQGNSA. This CDR3 has 13 residues. The CDR3 region has the DNA TGTGCCAGCAGCTTAGCGGCCTACACTGAAGCTTTCTTT. Translated, it gives CASSLAAYTEAFF. Full variable domain (missing parts from reference TRBV7-2 and TRBJ1-1): GAGVSQSPSNKVTEKGKDVELRCDPISGHTALYWYRQSLGQGLEFLIYFQGNSAPDKSGLPSDRFSAERTGGSVSTLTIQRTQQEDSAVYLCASSLAAYTEAFFGQGTRLTVV.

The chain has TRBV29-1 and TRBJ2-7; tentatively, D is TRBD1 (6 bases). The V end lost 2 bases, the J end lost 2 bases, and 7 bases lay between the germline ends. This CDR3 region has 12 residues. Germline V gene data show CDR1 as SQVTM and CDR2 as ANQGSEA. The CDR3 sequence is CSVEQGPYEQYF. In nucleotides, the CDR3 is TGCAGCGTTGAACAGGGGCCCTACGAGCAGTACTTC.

The V and J genes are TRBV29-1 and TRBJ1-4; D perhaps matches TRBD1 (6 bases). The V end lost 4 bases, the J end lost 4 bases, and 16 bases lay between the germline ends. CDR1 is SQVTM and CDR2 is ANQGSEA in the germline V gene. This CDR3 comprises 15 residues. The CDR3 sequence: CSVAQGEADNEKLFF. The CDR3 coding sequence is TGCAGCGTTGCACAGGGAGAAGCAGATAATGAAAAACTGTTTTTT.

This rearrangement joins TRBV6-5 to TRBJ1-5; no reliable D call. The CDR3 runs to 15 residues. Trimming took off 3 bases at V and 0 bases at J, with 9 bases between the two ends. The germline CDR1 and CDR2 sequences are MNHEY and SVGAGI. The CDR3 here is CASSYSSGSNQPQHF. Written as DNA, the CDR3 is TGTGCCAGCAGTTATTCTTCGGGTAGCAATCAGCCCCAGCATTTT.

The chain uses TRBV12-3 or TRBV12-4 and TRBJ2-3; TRBD2 agrees at 8 bases. CDR3 length: 15 residues. After removal of 10 bases from V and 0 bases from J, the junction contained 9 bases not matched to a gene. The DNA for the CDR3 is TGTGCCATCTCTCGGGGGGGTCCCAGCACAGATACGCAGTATTTT. This translates into CAISRGGPSTDTQYF.

The rearrangement links TRBV15 to TRBJ2-4, with 9 nucleotides matching TRBD1. This CDR3 contains 16 residues. V shed 0 bases, J shed 4 bases, and the junction held 4 bases outside the gene matches. Germline loops: CDR1 LNHNV, CDR2 YYDKDF (reference sequence). The CDR3 DNA follows: TGTGCCACCAGCAGAGACCCGGGACAGGGTAAAAACATTCAGTACTTC. Encoded protein: CATSRDPGQGKNIQYF.

The chain recombines TRBV10-3 with TRBJ2-3; D possibly corresponds to TRBD1 (6 bases). V was shortened by 6 bases and J by 0 bases, with 13 bases between the two germline ends. The CDR3 runs to 15 residues. From germline, CDR1 is ENHRY and CDR2 SYGVKD. DNA for the CDR3: TGTGCCATCAGCGCACAGGGAAGTAGCACAGATACGCAGTATTTT. It specifies CAISAQGSSTDTQYF.